The TCR beta chain under discussion was sequenced for a study of T cells in Graves' hyperthyroidism and ophthalmopathy. TCR beta CDR3 regions were amplified from RNA. First-round RT-PCR targeting the TCR CDR3 was performed with the HTBI primer set. TCRdb re-derived calls from the multiplex PCR reads in MiXCR, one entry per CDR3 protein. The repertoire holds about 590,000 distinct CDR3 sequences, with 15% to 17% as singletons. Germline loops: CDR1 KGHSH, CDR2 LQKENI. The CDR3 is 14 amino acids. The rearrangement uses TRBV18 and TRBJ2-7; TRBD1 matches 9 bases. The J call is uncertain, as TRBJ2-1 better fits the DNA end. The sample was blood. This clonotype was sampled from a young woman with Graves' hyperthyroidism. The CDR3 nucleotides read TGTGCCAGCTCAGTCGACAGGGGGTCCTACGAGCAGTTCTTC. This translates into CASSVDRGSYEQFF.